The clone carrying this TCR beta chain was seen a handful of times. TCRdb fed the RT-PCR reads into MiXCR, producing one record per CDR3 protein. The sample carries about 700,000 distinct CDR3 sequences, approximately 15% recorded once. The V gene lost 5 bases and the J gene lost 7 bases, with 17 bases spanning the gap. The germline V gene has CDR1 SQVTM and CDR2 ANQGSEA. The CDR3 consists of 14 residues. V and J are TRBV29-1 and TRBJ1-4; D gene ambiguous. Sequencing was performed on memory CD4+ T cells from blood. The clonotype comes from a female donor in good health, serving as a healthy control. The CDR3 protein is CSVRARADPEKLFF. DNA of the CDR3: TGCAGCGTTAGGGCGAGGGCGGATCCTGAAAAACTGTTTTTT.